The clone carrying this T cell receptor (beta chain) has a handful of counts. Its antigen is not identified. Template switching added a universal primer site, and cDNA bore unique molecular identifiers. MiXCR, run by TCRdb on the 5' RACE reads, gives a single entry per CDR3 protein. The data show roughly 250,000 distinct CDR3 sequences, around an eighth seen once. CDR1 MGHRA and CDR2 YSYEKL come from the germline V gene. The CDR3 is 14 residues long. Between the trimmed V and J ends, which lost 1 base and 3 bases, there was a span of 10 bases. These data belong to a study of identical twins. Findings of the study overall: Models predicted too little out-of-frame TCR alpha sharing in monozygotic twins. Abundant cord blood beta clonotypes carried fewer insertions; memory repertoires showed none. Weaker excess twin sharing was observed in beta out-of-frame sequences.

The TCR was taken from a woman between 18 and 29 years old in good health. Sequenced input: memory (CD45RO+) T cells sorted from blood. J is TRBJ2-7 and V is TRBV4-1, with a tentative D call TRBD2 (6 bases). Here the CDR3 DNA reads TGCGCCAGCAGCCAAGTGGAGGGCCTCTACGAGCAGTACTTC. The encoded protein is CASSQVEGLYEQYF.